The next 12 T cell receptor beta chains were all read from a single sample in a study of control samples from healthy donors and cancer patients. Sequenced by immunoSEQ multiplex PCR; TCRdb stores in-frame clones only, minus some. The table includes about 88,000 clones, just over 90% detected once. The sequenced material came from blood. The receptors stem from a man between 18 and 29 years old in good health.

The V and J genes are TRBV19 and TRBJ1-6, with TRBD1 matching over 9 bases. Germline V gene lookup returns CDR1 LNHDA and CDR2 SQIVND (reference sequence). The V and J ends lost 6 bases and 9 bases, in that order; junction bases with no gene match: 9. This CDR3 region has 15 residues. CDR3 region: CASSLGQGIGSPLHF. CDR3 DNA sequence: TGTGCCAGTAGCCTGGGACAGGGCATCGGTTCACCCCTCCACTTT.

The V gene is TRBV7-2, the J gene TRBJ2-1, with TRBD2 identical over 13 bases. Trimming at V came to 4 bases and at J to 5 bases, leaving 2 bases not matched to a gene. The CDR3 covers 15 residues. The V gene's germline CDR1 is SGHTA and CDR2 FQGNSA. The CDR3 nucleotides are TGTGCCAGCAGCTACGGGACTAGCGGGGACAATGAGCAGTTCTTC. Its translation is CASSYGTSGDNEQFF.

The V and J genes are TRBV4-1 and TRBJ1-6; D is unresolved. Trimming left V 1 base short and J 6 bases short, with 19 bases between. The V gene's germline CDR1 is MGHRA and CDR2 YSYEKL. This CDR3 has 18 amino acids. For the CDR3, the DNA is TGCGCCAGCAGCCAAGTACACATGGGAATAAAAATTAATTCACCCCTCCACTTT. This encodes CASSQVHMGIKINSPLHF.

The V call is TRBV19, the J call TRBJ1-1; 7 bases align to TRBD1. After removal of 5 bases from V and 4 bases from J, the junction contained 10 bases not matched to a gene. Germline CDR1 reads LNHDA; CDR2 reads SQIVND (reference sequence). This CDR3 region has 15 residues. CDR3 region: CASSQRTGLSTEAFF. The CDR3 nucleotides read TGTGCCAGTAGTCAACGGACAGGTCTCAGCACTGAAGCTTTCTTT. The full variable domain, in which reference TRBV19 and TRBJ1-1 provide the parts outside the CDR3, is DGGITQSPKYLFRKEGQNVTLSCEQNLNHDAMYWYRQDPGQGLRLIYYSQIVNDFQKGDIAEGYSVSREKKESFPLTVTSAQKNPTAFYLCASSQRTGLSTEAFFGQGTRLTVV.

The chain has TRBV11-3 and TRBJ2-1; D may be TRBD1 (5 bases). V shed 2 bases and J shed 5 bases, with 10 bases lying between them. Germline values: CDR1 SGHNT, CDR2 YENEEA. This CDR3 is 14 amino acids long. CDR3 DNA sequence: TGTGCCAGCAGCTTAAGCCAGGGTGACAATGAGCAGTTCTTC. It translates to CASSLSQGDNEQFF.

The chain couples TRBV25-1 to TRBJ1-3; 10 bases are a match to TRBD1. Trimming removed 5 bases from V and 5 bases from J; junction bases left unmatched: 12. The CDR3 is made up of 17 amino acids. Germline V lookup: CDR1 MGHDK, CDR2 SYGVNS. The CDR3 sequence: CASSLSGGQGGRNTIYF. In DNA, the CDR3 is TGTGCCAGCAGTCTAAGTGGAGGACAGGGGGGAAGAAACACCATATATTTT.

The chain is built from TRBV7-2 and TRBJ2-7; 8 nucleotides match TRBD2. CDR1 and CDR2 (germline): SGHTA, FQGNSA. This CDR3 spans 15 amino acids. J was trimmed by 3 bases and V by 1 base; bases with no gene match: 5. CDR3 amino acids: CASSLETSGVYEQYF. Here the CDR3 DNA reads TGTGCCAGCAGCTTAGAAACTAGCGGCGTCTACGAGCAGTACTTC.

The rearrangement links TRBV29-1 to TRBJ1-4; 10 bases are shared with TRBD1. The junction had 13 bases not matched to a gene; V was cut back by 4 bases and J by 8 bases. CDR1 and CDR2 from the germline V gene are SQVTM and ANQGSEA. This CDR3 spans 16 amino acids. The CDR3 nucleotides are TGCAGCGTTGCCCCATATGCCGGGACAGGGGACGAAAAACTGTTTTTT. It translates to CSVAPYAGTGDEKLFF. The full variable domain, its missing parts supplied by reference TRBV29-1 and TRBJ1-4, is SAVISQKPSRDICQRGTSLTIQCQVDSQVTMMFWYRQQPGQSLTLIATANQGSEATYESGFVIDKFPISRPNLTFSTLTVSNMSPEDSSIYLCSVAPYAGTGDEKLFFGSGTQLSVL.

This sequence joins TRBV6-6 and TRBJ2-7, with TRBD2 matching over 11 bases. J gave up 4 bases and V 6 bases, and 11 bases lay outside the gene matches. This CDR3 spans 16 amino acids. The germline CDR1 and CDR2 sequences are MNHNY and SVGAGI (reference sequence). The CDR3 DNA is TGTGCCAGCAGCCTCCCGACTAGCGGGAAGCCTTACGAGCAGTACTTC. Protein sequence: CASSLPTSGKPYEQYF.

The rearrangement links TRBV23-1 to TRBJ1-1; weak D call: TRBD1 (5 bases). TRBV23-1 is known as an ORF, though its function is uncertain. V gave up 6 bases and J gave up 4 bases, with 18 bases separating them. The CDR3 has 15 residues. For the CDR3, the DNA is TGCGCCAGCAGCGCACATCCACAGGTTATCACTGAAGCTTTCTTT. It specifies CASSAHPQVITEAFF.

CDR3 DNA: TGTGCCAGCAGCCAAGCTTGGAGCGGGGGGGCCGGAGAGACCCAGTACTTC. Translation gives CASSQAWSGGAGETQYF. The V call is TRBV3-1 (or the pseudogene TRBV3-2), the J call TRBJ2-5; 10 bases are shared with TRBD2. CDR1 and CDR2 from the germline V gene are LGHDT and YNNKEL (reference sequence). This CDR3 is 17 amino acids long. The trim removed 1 base at V and 4 bases at J, leaving 9 bases unmatched.

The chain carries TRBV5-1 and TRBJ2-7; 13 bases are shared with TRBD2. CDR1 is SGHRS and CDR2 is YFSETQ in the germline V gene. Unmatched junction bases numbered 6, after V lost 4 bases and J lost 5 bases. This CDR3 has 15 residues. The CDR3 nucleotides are TGCGCCAGCAGCCCTCGGACTAGCGGGGGCCACGAGCAGTACTTC. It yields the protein CASSPRTSGGHEQYF.